This TCR beta chain is from a study of cytomegalovirus exposure and HLA in healthy donors. The table came from immunoSEQ multiplex PCR; TCRdb's copy has only in-frame clones and leaves some out. The sample lists roughly 180,000 clones; around nine tenths were seen once. Germline CDR1 and CDR2: LNHNV and YYDKDF (reference sequence). Germline trimming cut 2 bases from V and 1 base from J; bases unmatched to any gene: 5. The CDR3 extends over 16 amino acids. The chain joins TRBV15 to TRBJ1-5, with TRBD1 matching over 7 bases. This clonotype was sampled from a man aged 30 to 39 in good health and CMV-seropositive. The sample taken for sequencing was PBMCs. The CDR3 sequence is CATSRKTGTSNQPQHF. As DNA, the CDR3 is TGTGCCACCAGCAGAAAGACAGGGACAAGCAATCAGCCCCAGCATTTT. The variable domain in full, completed from reference TRBV15 and TRBJ1-5, reads DAMVIQNPRYQVTQFGKPVTLSCSQTLNHNVMYWYQQKSSQAPKLLFHYYDKDFNNEADTPDNFQSRRPNTSFCFLDIRSPGLGDTAMYLCATSRKTGTSNQPQHFGDGTRLSIL.